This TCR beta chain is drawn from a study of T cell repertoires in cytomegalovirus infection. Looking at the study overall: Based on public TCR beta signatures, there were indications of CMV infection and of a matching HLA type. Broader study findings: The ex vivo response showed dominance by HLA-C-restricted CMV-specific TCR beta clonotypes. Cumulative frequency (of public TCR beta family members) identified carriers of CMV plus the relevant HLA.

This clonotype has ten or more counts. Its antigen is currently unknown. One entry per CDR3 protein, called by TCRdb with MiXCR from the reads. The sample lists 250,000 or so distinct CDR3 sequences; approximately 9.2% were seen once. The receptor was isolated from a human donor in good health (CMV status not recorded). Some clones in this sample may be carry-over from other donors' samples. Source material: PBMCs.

The CDR3 bases are TGTGCCAGCAGCTTAGTAGGTGGTGGGCAGTCGAGCAATCAGCCCCAGCATTTT. As protein: CASSLVGGGQSSNQPQHF. The V call is TRBV7-2, the J call TRBJ1-5; D remains ambiguous. Trimming took 1 base from V and 1 from J, leaving 17 bases between them. Germline values: CDR1 SGHTA, CDR2 FQGNSA. CDR3 size: 18 residues.